These 21 T cell receptor beta chains share one sample of origin, sequenced in a study of cytomegalovirus exposure and HLA in healthy donors. Both 60 Vbeta primers and 13 Jbeta primers went into the PCR. Sequencing was performed with immunoSEQ multiplex PCR; in TCRdb, only in-frame clones are kept and a portion is missing. Counted here are approximately 210,000 clones, roughly 86% occurring once; the ten biggest clones make up approximately 1.9%. Sequenced material: PBMCs. The receptors derive from a woman under 30 in good health and CMV-seronegative.

The V call is TRBV18, the J call TRBJ2-1, with 8 bases lining up with TRBD2. V lost 3 bases, J lost 4 bases, and 11 bases stayed unmatched. Germline CDR1 is KGHSH and CDR2 is LQKENI. This CDR3 comprises 17 residues. The chain's CDR3 is CASSPPTGAGAYNEQFF. The CDR3 DNA reads as TGTGCCAGCTCACCCCCGACGGGAGCGGGAGCATACAATGAGCAGTTCTTC.

J is TRBJ2-7 and V is TRBV30, with D perhaps TRBD1 (6 bases). The germline CDR1 and CDR2 sequences are GTSNPN and SVGIG (reference sequence). This CDR3 has 13 residues. The ends were cut back, 1 base at V and 3 bases at J, with 10 bases in the middle. In nucleotides, the CDR3 is TGTGCCTGGAGTGCGGACAGTAACTACGAGCAGTACTTC. Translation gives CAWSADSNYEQYF.

The chain uses TRBV9 and TRBJ2-5; D might be TRBD2 (6 bases). Germline values: CDR1 SGDLS, CDR2 YYNGEE. CDR3 length: 16 amino acids. V lost 0 bases to trimming and J lost 5 bases, with 17 bases between them. The DNA for the CDR3 is TGTGCCAGCAGCGTAGCGGCGGGGTCGGCCGGGGAGACCCAGTACTTC. Protein: CASSVAAGSAGETQYF.

The chain combines TRBV11-3 with TRBJ1-1; D possibly corresponds to TRBD1 (6 bases). This CDR3 region has 16 residues. Germline loops: CDR1 SGHNT, CDR2 YENEEA. Trimming cost V 2 bases and J 4 bases, with 17 bases left between them. CDR3 in amino acids: CASSLFAGGAGTEAFF. The CDR3, as DNA: TGTGCCAGCAGCTTATTTGCGGGGGGCGCGGGCACTGAAGCTTTCTTT.

This chain links TRBV25-1 with TRBJ1-2; TRBD1 might be the D (6 bases). This CDR3 is built from 13 residues. Germline CDR1 reads MGHDK; CDR2 reads SYGVNS. The germline V and J ends were trimmed by 7 bases and 4 bases, with 13 bases remaining between them. CDR3 region: CASTPGVGYGYTF. The DNA for the CDR3 is TGTGCCAGCACCCCAGGGGTCGGCTATGGCTACACCTTC.

The CDR3 coding sequence is TGTGCCAGCAGTTTTGGTCGGGGGGCGAGGGAGCAGTACTTC. Translating gives CASSFGRGAREQYF. The rearrangement links TRBV27 to TRBJ2-5, with TRBD2 as a possible D gene (7 bases). Germline CDR1 is MNHEY and CDR2 is SMNVEV (reference sequence). V was pared by 3 bases and J by 11 bases, with 19 bases between. The CDR3 runs 14 residues.

The chain combines TRBV13 with TRBJ1-1; D unclear. The CDR3 contains 17 residues. CDR1 and CDR2 (germline): PRHDT, FYEKMQ (reference sequence). V was pared by 3 bases and J by 0 bases, with 17 bases between. CDR3 region: CASSFSRSEGMNTEAFF. The CDR3 coding sequence is TGTGCCAGCAGCTTTTCCAGGTCAGAGGGAATGAACACTGAAGCTTTCTTT.

This chain joins TRBV27 and TRBJ1-1, with 11 bases identical to TRBD1. This CDR3 spans 16 amino acids. CDR1 and CDR2 (germline): MNHEY, SMNVEV (reference sequence). With V trimmed by 5 bases and J by 5 bases, 10 bases remained unmatched. CDR3 protein: CASSRGTGGGKTEAFF. CDR3 nucleotides: TGTGCCAGCAGTAGAGGGACAGGGGGTGGTAAAACTGAAGCTTTCTTT.

The chain joins TRBV9 to TRBJ2-3, with 10 bases matching TRBD1. The trim removed 0 bases at V and 0 bases at J, leaving 7 bases unmatched. The CDR3 is 18 residues long. The germline CDR1 and CDR2 sequences are SGDLS and YYNGEE. The CDR3 coding sequence is TGTGCCAGCAGCGTAGCTACGCGACAGGGGGCTAGCACAGATACGCAGTATTTT. Translated: CASSVATRQGASTDTQYF.

This chain connects TRBV10-3 to TRBJ2-4; possibly TRBD2 for D (7 bases). The V and J ends lost 3 bases and 7 bases respectively, with 16 bases between them. This CDR3 region has 15 residues. Germline V lookup: CDR1 ENHRY, CDR2 SYGVKD. CDR3 bases: TGTGCCATCAGTGAAGTTGTGCGGGGGCCCAACATTCAGTACTTC. Its protein is CAISEVVRGPNIQYF.

The chain links TRBV15 to TRBJ2-7; maybe TRBD2 (6 bases). The CDR3 loop spans 15 amino acids. V lost 4 bases and J 1 base, leaving 14 bases between the germline ends. Germline CDR1 is LNHNV and CDR2 is YYDKDF (reference sequence). CDR3 DNA: TGTGCCACCAGCACCTTTACCGGGGGATCCTACGAGCAGTACTTC. As protein: CATSTFTGGSYEQYF.

The sample holds one count of this clone. One end of the junction fails to match germline, which may point to a read error. The chain recombines TRBV7-9 with TRBJ2-7; the match to TRBD1 covers 8 bases. From germline, CDR1 is SEHNR and CDR2 FQNEAQ (reference sequence). The CDR3 has 13 amino acids. The CDR3 DNA follows: TGTGCCAGCAGCTTAACGATGGGACAGGTCCACGTCTTC. Translation: CASSLTMGQVHVF.

The J gene is TRBJ2-7, the V gene TRBV5-1; D is unresolved. Germline-derived CDR1 and CDR2 are SGHRS and YFSETQ. V shed 4 bases and J shed 1 base, with 12 bases lying between them. The CDR3 runs 14 residues. CDR3 sequence reads: CASSPGSLSYEQYF. The CDR3 bases are TGCGCCAGCAGCCCCGGGTCCCTTTCCTACGAGCAGTACTTC.

This chain uses TRBV11-2 with TRBJ2-7; 9 positions match TRBD2. The V and J ends lost 1 base and 5 bases, in that order; junction bases with no gene match: 9. CDR3 length equals 16 residues. Germline V gives CDR1 SGHAT, CDR2 FQNNGV. As DNA, the CDR3 is TGTGCCAGCAGCTTAGCCGCGGGAGGGCCTCGAGACGAGCAGTACTTC. It specifies CASSLAAGGPRDEQYF.

The rearrangement joins TRBV5-4 to TRBJ2-4; possibly TRBD2 for D (5 bases). This CDR3 comprises 14 residues. V lost 0 bases, J lost 2 bases, and 6 bases lay in between. Germline V gene data show CDR1 as SGHNT and CDR2 as YYREEE (reference sequence). In nucleotides, the CDR3 is TGTGCCAGCAGCTTGGGAGGGACCAAAAACATTCAGTACTTC. It translates to CASSLGGTKNIQYF.

The CDR3 protein is CASTWDSGDTGELFF. The CDR3 DNA sequence: TGCGCCAGTACTTGGGACTCCGGGGACACCGGGGAGCTGTTTTTT. This sequence joins TRBV5-1 and TRBJ2-2, with D tentatively TRBD2 (6 bases). Trimming pared 8 bases from V and 3 bases from J, leaving 17 bases between. This CDR3 is built from 15 residues. Germline lookup yields CDR1 SGHRS and CDR2 YFSETQ. Full variable domain (remainder filled in from reference TRBV5-1 and TRBJ2-2): KAGVTQTPRYLIKTRGQQVTLSCSPISGHRSVSWYQQTPGQGLQFLFEYFSETQRNKGNFPGRFSGRQFSNSRSEMNVSTLELGDSALYLCASTWDSGDTGELFFGEGSRLTVL.

The chain links TRBV10-2 to TRBJ1-4; D remains unclear. Trimming removed 3 bases from V and 10 bases from J, with 9 bases in between. Germline V lookup: CDR1 WSHSY, CDR2 SAAADI. This CDR3 is built from 12 residues. The CDR3 bases are TGCGCCAGCAGTGAAACGGGAGGAAAACTGTTTTTT. As protein: CASSETGGKLFF.

J is TRBJ2-7 and V is TRBV5-4, with D maybe TRBD1 (6 bases). The CDR3 is 13 residues long. Per germline, CDR1 SGHNT and CDR2 YYREEE (reference sequence). V was pared by 0 bases and J by 4 bases, with 8 bases between. CDR3: CASSLADRYEQYF. The CDR3 nucleotides read TGTGCCAGCAGCTTGGCGGACAGATACGAGCAGTACTTC. Using reference TRBV5-4 and TRBJ2-7 for the parts outside the CDR3, the full variable domain is ETGVTQSPTHLIKTRGQQVTLRCSSQSGHNTVSWYQQALGQGPQFIFQYYREEENGRGNFPPRFSGLQFPNYSSELNVNALELDDSALYLCASSLADRYEQYFGPGTRLTVT.

CDR3 bases: TGCGCCAGCAAGCGGGACCCGGGGCGCGATGAGCAGTTCTTC. It encodes CASKRDPGRDEQFF. J is TRBJ2-1 and V is TRBV10-2; TRBD2 agrees at 7 bases. Per germline, CDR1 WSHSY and CDR2 SAAADI. Trimming took 7 bases from V and 8 from J; bases not matched to a gene: 11. This CDR3 region has 14 residues.

The chain couples TRBV9 to TRBJ1-1; D call uncertain. V was cut by 4 bases and J by 4 bases, with 11 bases left in between. Germline-derived CDR1 and CDR2 are SGDLS and YYNGEE. The CDR3 contains 13 residues. CDR3 in amino acids: CASSLPGATEAFF. In nucleotides, the CDR3 is TGTGCCAGCAGCCTACCTGGAGCCACTGAAGCTTTCTTT.

This chain uses TRBV7-8 with TRBJ2-7; no firm D call. The V end was cut by 5 bases, the J end by 4 bases, with 12 bases between. CDR1 and CDR2 (germline): SGHVS, FQNEAQ. This CDR3 spans 13 amino acids. CDR3 in DNA: TGTGCCAGCAGCAAAGACACGTCTTACGAGCAGTACTTC. It specifies CASSKDTSYEQYF.